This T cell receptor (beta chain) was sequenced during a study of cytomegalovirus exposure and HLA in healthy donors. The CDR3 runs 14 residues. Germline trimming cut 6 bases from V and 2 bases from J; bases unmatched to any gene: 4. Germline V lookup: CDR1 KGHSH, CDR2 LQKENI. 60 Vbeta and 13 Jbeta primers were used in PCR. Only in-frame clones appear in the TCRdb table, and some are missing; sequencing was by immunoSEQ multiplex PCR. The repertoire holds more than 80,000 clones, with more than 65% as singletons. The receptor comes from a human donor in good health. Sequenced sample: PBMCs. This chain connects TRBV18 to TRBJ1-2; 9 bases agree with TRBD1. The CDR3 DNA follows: TGTGCCAGCTCGGGGACAGGGCCCAACTATGGCTACACCTTC. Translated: CASSGTGPNYGYTF. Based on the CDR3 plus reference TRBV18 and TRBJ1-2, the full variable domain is NAGVMQNPRHLVRRRGQEARLRCSPMKGHSHVYWYRQLPEEGLKFMVYLQKENIIDESGMPKERFSAEFPKEGPSILRIQQVVRGDSAAYFCASSGTGPNYGYTFGSGTRLTVV.